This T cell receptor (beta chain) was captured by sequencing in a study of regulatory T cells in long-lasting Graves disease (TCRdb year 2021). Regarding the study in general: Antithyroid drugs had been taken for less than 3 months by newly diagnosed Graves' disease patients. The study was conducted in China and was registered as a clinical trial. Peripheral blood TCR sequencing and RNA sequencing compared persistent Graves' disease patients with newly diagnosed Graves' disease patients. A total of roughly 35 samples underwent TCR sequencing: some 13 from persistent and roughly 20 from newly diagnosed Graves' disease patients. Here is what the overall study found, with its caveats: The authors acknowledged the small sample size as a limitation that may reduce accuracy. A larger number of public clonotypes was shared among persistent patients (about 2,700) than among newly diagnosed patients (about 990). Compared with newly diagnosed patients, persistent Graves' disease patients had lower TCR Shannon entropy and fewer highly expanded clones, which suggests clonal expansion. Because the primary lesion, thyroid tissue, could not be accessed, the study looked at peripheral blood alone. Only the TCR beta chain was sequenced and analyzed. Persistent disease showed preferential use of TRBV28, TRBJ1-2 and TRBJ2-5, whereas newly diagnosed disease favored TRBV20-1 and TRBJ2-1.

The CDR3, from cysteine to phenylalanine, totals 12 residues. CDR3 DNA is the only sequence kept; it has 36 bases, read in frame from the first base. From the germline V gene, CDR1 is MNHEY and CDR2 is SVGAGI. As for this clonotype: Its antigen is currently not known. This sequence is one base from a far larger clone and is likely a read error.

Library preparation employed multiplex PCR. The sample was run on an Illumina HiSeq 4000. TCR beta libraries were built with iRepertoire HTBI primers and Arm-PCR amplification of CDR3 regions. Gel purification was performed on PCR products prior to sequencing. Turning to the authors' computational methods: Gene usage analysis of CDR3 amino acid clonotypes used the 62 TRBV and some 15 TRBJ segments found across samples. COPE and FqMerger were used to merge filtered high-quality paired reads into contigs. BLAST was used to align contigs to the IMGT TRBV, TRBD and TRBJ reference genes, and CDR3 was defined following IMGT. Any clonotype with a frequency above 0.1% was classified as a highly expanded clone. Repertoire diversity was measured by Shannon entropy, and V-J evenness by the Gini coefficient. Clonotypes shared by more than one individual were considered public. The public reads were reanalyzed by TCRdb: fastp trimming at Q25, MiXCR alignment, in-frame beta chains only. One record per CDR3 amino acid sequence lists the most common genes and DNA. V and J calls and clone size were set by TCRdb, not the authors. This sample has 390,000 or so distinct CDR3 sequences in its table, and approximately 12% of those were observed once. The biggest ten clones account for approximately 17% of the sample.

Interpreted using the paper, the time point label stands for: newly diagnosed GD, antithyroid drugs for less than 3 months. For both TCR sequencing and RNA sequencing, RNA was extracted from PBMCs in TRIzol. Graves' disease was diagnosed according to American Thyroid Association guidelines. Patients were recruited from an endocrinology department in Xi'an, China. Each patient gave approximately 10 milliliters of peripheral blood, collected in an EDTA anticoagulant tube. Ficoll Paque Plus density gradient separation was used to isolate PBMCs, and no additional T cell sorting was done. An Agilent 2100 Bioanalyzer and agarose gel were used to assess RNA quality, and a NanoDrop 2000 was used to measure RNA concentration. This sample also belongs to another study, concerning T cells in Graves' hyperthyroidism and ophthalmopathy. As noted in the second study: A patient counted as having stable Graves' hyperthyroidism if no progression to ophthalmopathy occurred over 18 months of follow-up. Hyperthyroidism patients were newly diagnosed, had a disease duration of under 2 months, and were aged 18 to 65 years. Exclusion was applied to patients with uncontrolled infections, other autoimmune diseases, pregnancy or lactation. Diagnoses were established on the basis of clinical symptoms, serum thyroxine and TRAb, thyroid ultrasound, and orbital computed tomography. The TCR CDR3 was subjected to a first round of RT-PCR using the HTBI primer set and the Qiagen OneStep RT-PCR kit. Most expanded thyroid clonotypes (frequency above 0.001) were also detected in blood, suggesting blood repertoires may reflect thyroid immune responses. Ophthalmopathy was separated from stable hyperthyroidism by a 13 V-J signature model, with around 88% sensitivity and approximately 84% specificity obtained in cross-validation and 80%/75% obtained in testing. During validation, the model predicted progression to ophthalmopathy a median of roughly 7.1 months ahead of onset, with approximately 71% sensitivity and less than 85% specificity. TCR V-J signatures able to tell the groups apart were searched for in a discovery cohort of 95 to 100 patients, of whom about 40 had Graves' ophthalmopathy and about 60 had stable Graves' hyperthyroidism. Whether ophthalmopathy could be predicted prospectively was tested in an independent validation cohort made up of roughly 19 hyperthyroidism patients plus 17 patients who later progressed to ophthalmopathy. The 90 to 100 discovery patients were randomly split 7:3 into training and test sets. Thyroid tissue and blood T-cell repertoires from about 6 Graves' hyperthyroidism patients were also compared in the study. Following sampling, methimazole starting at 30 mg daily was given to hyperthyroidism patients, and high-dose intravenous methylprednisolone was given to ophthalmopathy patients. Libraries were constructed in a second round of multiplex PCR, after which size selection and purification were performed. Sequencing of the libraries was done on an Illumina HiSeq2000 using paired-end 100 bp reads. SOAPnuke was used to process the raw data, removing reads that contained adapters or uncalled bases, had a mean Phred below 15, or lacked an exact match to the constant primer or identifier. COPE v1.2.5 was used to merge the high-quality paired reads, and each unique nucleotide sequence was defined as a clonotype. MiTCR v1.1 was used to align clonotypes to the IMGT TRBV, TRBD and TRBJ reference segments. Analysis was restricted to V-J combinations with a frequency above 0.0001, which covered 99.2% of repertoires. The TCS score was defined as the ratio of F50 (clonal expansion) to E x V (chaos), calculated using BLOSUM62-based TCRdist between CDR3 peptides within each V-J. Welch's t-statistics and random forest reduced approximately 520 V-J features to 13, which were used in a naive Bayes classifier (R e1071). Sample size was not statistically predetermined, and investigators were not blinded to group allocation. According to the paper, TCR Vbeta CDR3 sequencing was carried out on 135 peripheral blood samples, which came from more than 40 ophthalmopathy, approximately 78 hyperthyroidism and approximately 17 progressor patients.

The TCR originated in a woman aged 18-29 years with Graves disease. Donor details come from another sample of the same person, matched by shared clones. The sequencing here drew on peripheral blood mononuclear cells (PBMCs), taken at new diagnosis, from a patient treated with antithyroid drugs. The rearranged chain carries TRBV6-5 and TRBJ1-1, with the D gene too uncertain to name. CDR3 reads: CAGSYSGREAFF. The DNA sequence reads TGTGCCGGCAGTTACTCCGGACGTGAAGCTTTCTTT.